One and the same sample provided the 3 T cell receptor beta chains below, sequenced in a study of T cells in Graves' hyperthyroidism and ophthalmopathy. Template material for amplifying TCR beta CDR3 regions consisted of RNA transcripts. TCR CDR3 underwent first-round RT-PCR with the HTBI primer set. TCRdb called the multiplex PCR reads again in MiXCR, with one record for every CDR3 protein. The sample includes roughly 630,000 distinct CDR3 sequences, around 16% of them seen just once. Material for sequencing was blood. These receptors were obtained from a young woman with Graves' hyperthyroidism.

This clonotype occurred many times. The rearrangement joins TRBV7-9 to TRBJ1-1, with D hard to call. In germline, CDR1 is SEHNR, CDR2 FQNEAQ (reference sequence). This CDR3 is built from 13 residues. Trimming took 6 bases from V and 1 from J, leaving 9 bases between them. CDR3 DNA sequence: TGTGCCAGCAGTCAAAGACAGAACACTGAAGCTTTCTTT. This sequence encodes CASSQRQNTEAFF.

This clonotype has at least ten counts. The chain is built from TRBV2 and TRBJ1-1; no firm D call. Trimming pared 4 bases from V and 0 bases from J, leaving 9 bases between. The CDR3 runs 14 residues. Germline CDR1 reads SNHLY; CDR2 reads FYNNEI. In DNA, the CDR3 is TGTGCCAGCAGTGGCGGACGGATGAACACTGAAGCTTTCTTT. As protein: CASSGGRMNTEAFF.

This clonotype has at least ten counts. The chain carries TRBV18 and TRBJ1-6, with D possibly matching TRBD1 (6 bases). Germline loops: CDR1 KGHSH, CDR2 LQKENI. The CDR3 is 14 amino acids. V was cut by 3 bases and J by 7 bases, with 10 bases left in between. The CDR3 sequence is CASSPQGWNSPLHF. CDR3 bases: TGTGCCAGCTCACCCCAGGGGTGGAATTCACCCCTCCACTTT.